The 25 T cell receptor beta chains below were found in one sample sequenced in a study of PD-L1 blockade in urothelial cancer. Time point here: pretreatment peripheral blood. Repertoires were generated with immunoSEQ multiplex PCR, while TCRdb's copy carries only in-frame clones and drops some. Altogether 70,000 to 80,000 clones are present, 70% to 90% being singletons, with the ten largest covering more than 6.5%. The sequencing used PBMCs, collected around atezolizumab (anti-PD-L1) treatment. These TCRs come from a man between 35 and 55 years old with urothelial cancer.

The chain recombines TRBV7-6 with TRBJ1-1; no firm D call. Between the trimmed V and J ends, which lost 3 bases and 4 bases, there was a span of 12 bases. Germline V gives CDR1 SGHVS, CDR2 FNYEAQ. CDR3 length equals 14 residues. This CDR3 is CASSLAGEGTEAFF. CDR3 nucleotides: TGTGCCAGCAGCTTGGCCGGGGAAGGCACTGAAGCTTTCTTT.

The V and J genes are TRBV30 and TRBJ2-7; D gene ambiguous. The CDR3 is 12 residues long. V was trimmed by 0 bases and J by 5 bases, leaving 8 bases between them. Germline V gene sequence: CDR1 GTSNPN, CDR2 SVGIG (reference sequence). The CDR3 is CAWSVRGNEQYF. CDR3 nucleotides: TGTGCCTGGAGTGTACGAGGAAACGAGCAGTACTTC.

This chain joins TRBV4-1 and TRBJ2-1, with 10 nucleotides matching TRBD2. This CDR3 has 17 amino acids. The germline gives CDR1 MGHRA, CDR2 YSYEKL. Trimming took 1 base from V and 2 from J; bases not matched to a gene: 5. The CDR3, as DNA: TGCGCCAGCAGCCAAGGGGCTAGCGGGAGCACCTACAATGAGCAGTTCTTC. Residues: CASSQGASGSTYNEQFF.

CDR3 sequence (DNA): TGTGCCAGCAGACTGGGACAGCCCGGCGACTATGGCTACACCTTC. Its protein is CASRLGQPGDYGYTF. This rearrangement joins TRBV2 to TRBJ1-2; 7 positions agree with TRBD1. This CDR3 has 15 amino acids. J gave up 3 bases and V 6 bases, and 10 bases lay outside the gene matches. Germline V gene data show CDR1 as SNHLY and CDR2 as FYNNEI.

In this sample, this clone turned up a few times. The chain combines TRBV5-1 with TRBJ1-4; 7 bases are a match to TRBD1. The V segment lost 0 bases and the J segment 7 bases; nucleotides outside the gene matches: 6. The CDR3 extends over 15 amino acids. Germline V lookup: CDR1 SGHRS, CDR2 YFSETQ. This CDR3 reads CASSLEGGLAEKLFF. The CDR3 DNA is TGCGCCAGCAGCTTGGAAGGGGGCCTGGCTGAAAAACTGTTTTTT.

The chain couples TRBV27 to TRBJ1-2, with a weak D call TRBD1 (5 bases). Per germline, CDR1 MNHEY and CDR2 SMNVEV (reference sequence). CDR3 length: 13 amino acids. V was clipped by 6 bases and J by 3 bases, with 11 bases between them. The CDR3: CASRTASYYGYTF. DNA for the CDR3: TGTGCCAGCAGGACAGCGAGCTACTATGGCTACACCTTC.

V gene TRBV25-1 combines with J gene TRBJ1-4; D is unclear. From germline, CDR1 is MGHDK and CDR2 SYGVNS. V was pared by 3 bases and J by 8 bases, with 10 bases between. This CDR3 contains 13 residues. The CDR3 coding sequence is TGTGCCAGCAGTGACCCGCCGGGGGAAAAACTGTTTTTT. Its protein product is CASSDPPGEKLFF. Looking up the rest from reference TRBV25-1 and TRBJ1-4 gives the full variable domain: EADIYQTPRYLVIGTGKKITLECSQTMGHDKMYWYQQDPGMELHLIHYSYGVNSTEKGDLSSESTVSRIRTEHFPLTLESARPSHTSQYLCASSDPPGEKLFFGSGTQLSVL.

The genes are TRBV11-2 and TRBJ2-6, with D possibly matching TRBD2 (5 bases). There are 16 residues in the CDR3. Trimming cost V 5 bases and J 4 bases, with 15 bases left between them. Per germline, CDR1 SGHAT and CDR2 FQNNGV. In DNA, the CDR3 is TGTGCCAGCAGCCCGAACGGGGTTGGGGGGGCCAACGTCCTGACTTTC. It codes for CASSPNGVGGANVLTF.

This chain connects TRBV6-5 to TRBJ2-7; TRBD1 matches 8 bases. CDR3 size: 16 residues. CDR1 and CDR2 (germline): MNHEY, SVGAGI. With V trimmed by 0 bases and J by 1 base, 5 bases remained unmatched. The CDR3: CASSYSATGASYEQYF. CDR3 nucleotides: TGTGCCAGCAGTTACTCAGCGACAGGGGCGTCCTACGAGCAGTACTTC.

V and J are TRBV11-2 and TRBJ2-7, with D possibly TRBD1 on 5 matching bases. V lost 5 bases and J 6 bases, leaving 14 bases between the germline ends. This CDR3 has 13 residues. CDR1 and CDR2 from the germline V gene are SGHAT and FQNNGV. CDR3 in amino acids: CASSKAGLGEQYF. For the CDR3, the DNA is TGTGCCAGCAGCAAAGCAGGGCTTGGCGAGCAGTACTTC.

The V and J genes are TRBV6-1 and TRBJ2-1; D might be TRBD2 (6 bases). The CDR3 has 14 residues. Germline V gene data show CDR1 as MNHNS and CDR2 as SASEGT. V shed 7 bases and J shed 3 bases, with 13 bases lying between them. The CDR3 region has the DNA TGTGCCAGCATTGGAGGCGGGGTCTACAATGAGCAGTTCTTC. It encodes CASIGGGVYNEQFF.

The chain recombines TRBV5-6 with TRBJ1-2, with unresolved D. CDR1 and CDR2 (germline): SGHDT, YYEEEE. Trimming stripped 3 bases from V and 2 bases from J, with 8 bases between. The CDR3 consists of 13 residues. This CDR3 reads CASSYGENYGYTF. In DNA, the CDR3 is TGTGCCAGCAGCTACGGAGAAAACTATGGCTACACCTTC.

The V and J genes are TRBV7-9 and TRBJ2-1; 9 bases line up with TRBD1. This CDR3 comprises 15 residues. Trimming took 4 bases from V and 5 from J; bases not matched to a gene: 6. Germline values: CDR1 SEHNR, CDR2 FQNEAQ (reference sequence). CDR3 residues: CASSSTGGEDNEQFF. CDR3 in DNA: TGTGCCAGCAGCTCTACAGGGGGCGAAGACAATGAGCAGTTCTTC. Full variable domain (rest looked up from reference TRBV7-9 and TRBJ2-1): DTGVSQNPRHKITKRGQNVTFRCDPISEHNRLYWYRQTLGQGPEFLTYFQNEAQLEKSRLLSDRFSAERPKGSFSTLEIQRTEQGDSAMYLCASSSTGGEDNEQFFGPGTRLTVL.

The chain uses TRBV4-3 and TRBJ1-2; D possibly corresponds to TRBD1 (6 bases). The CDR3 covers 14 residues. The V gene lost 5 bases and the J gene lost 6 bases, with 16 bases spanning the gap. From germline, CDR1 is LGHNA and CDR2 YSLEER. The CDR3, as DNA: TGCGCCAGCAGCTTTACAGGGAACCCCAATGGCTACACCTTC. This translates into CASSFTGNPNGYTF.

The chain is built from TRBV6-5 and TRBJ2-3, with 8 bases fitting TRBD2. Germline trimming cut 0 bases from V and 0 bases from J; bases unmatched to any gene: 2. CDR3 length: 16 residues. Germline CDR1 is MNHEY and CDR2 is SVGAGI. CDR3 sequence reads: CASSYSASGSTDTQYF. In DNA, the CDR3 is TGTGCCAGCAGTTACTCTGCTAGCGGGAGCACAGATACGCAGTATTTT.

The chain uses TRBV11-2 and TRBJ2-3, with unresolved D. CDR3 size: 14 residues. Germline-derived CDR1 and CDR2 are SGHAT and FQNNGV. Trimming left V 3 bases short and J 0 bases short, with 7 bases between. The CDR3 region has the DNA TGTGCCAGCAGCTTTACAGCTAGCACAGATACGCAGTATTTT. Protein product: CASSFTASTDTQYF.

This clone was observed many times. The chain carries TRBV28 and TRBJ1-1; D is uncertain. This CDR3 is 18 amino acids long. Deletions cut 8 bases from V and 0 bases from J, with 25 bases between. CDR1 is MDHEN and CDR2 is SYDVKM in the germline V gene. The CDR3 coding sequence is TGTGCCAGCTGTCCCTCTGGGCCCAGCCCTCGTATGAACACTGAAGCTTTCTTT. Translating gives CASCPSGPSPRMNTEAFF. Using reference TRBV28 and TRBJ1-1 for the parts outside the CDR3, the full variable domain is DVKVTQSSRYLVKRTGEKVFLECVQDMDHENMFWYRQDPGLGLRLIYFSYDVKMKEKGDIPEGYSVSREKKERFSLILESASTNQTSMYLCASCPSGPSPRMNTEAFFGQGTRLTVV.

The rearrangement joins TRBV27 to TRBJ2-1, with TRBD2 matching 9 bases. The length of the CDR3 is 16 residues. CDR1 MNHEY and CDR2 SMNVEV come from the germline V gene (reference sequence). Trimming at V came to 4 bases and at J to 6 bases, leaving 10 bases not matched to a gene. Here the CDR3 reads CASSSYLGLARNEQFF. In DNA form, the CDR3 reads TGTGCCAGCAGTTCATACCTGGGACTAGCTCGCAATGAGCAGTTCTTC.

This CDR3 reads CASSLEGQQETQYF. CDR3 DNA: TGTGCCAGCAGCTTAGAAGGACAGCAAGAGACCCAGTACTTC. V and J are TRBV11-2 and TRBJ2-5, with D possibly TRBD1 on 6 matching bases. Germline assignment: CDR1 SGHAT and CDR2 FQNNGV. The CDR3 spans 14 residues. V lost 0 bases to trimming and J lost 2 bases, with 7 bases between them.

The chain links TRBV7-9 to TRBJ2-3, with 12 bases fitting TRBD2. The V and J ends lost 11 bases and 2 bases, in that order; junction bases with no gene match: 11. CDR1 is SEHNR, CDR2 FQNEAQ, per germline (reference sequence). The CDR3 runs 16 residues. The DNA of the CDR3 is TGTGCCGGACTCCCAGGGACTAGCGGGCCCACAGATACGCAGTATTTT. The encoded protein is CAGLPGTSGPTDTQYF. The full variable domain, its missing parts supplied by reference TRBV7-9 and TRBJ2-3, is DTGVSQNPRHKITKRGQNVTFRCDPISEHNRLYWYRQTLGQGPEFLTYFQNEAQLEKSRLLSDRFSAERPKGSFSTLEIQRTEQGDSAMYLCAGLPGTSGPTDTQYFGPGTRLTVL.

CDR3 loop: CASSHTGLEAFF. Written as DNA, the CDR3 is TGTGCCAGCAGCCATACCGGACTTGAAGCTTTCTTT. The chain couples TRBV7-2 to TRBJ1-1; no firm D call. Per germline, CDR1 SGHTA and CDR2 FQGNSA. This CDR3 is 12 amino acids long. The V gene lost 5 bases and the J gene lost 7 bases, with 11 bases spanning the gap.

The CDR3 DNA reads TGTGCCAGCAGCTTAGCCGTGGGGGCTAACTACGAGCAGTACTTC. Its translation is CASSLAVGANYEQYF. The chain carries TRBV11-2 and TRBJ2-7; tentative D call: TRBD1 (6 bases). This CDR3 has 15 amino acids. Trimming took off 1 base at V and 3 bases at J, with 13 bases between the two ends. Per germline, CDR1 SGHAT and CDR2 FQNNGV.

V gene TRBV2 combines with J gene TRBJ1-5; 8 bases fit TRBD1. V was clipped by 6 bases and J by 4 bases; unmatched bases: 8. This CDR3 spans 15 amino acids. Germline-derived CDR1 and CDR2 are SNHLY and FYNNEI. The CDR3 reads CASRARGLRNQPQHF. Written as DNA, the CDR3 is TGTGCCAGCAGGGCCAGGGGGCTGAGGAATCAGCCCCAGCATTTT.

This sequence joins TRBV28 and TRBJ2-2; D ambiguous. The ends were cut back, 3 bases at V and 2 bases at J, with 10 bases in the middle. The length of the CDR3 is 15 residues. Germline V gene sequence: CDR1 MDHEN, CDR2 SYDVKM. The DNA for the CDR3 is TGTGCCAGCAGTTTCCGTCTACGCAACACCGGGGAGCTGTTTTTT. This sequence encodes CASSFRLRNTGELFF.

In its sample, this clone was seen a few times. An end of the junction differs from the germline gene, which may be a read error. This chain joins TRBV30 and TRBJ1-1; possible D gene TRBD1, 5 bases. The CDR3 spans 16 residues. Per the germline V gene, CDR1 is GTSNPN and CDR2 is SVGIG (reference sequence). DNA for the CDR3: TGTGCCGGGAGGACCCAAGTCGGGCAGGGGAACACTGAAGCTTTCTTT. Translating gives CAGRTQVGQGNTEAFF.